Listed here are 26 T cell receptor beta chains from one sample, sequenced in a study of CD8+CD57+ T cells in acquired aplastic anemia. The authors sequenced patients whose flow cytometry had shown CD8+CD57+ cell expansion. According to the study, genomic DNA was the template for TCR beta VDJ and CDR3 profiling. TCRdb fed the reads into MiXCR, producing one record per CDR3 protein. This table has under 200,000 distinct CDR3 sequences, 40% to 60% appearing once. The specimen sequenced was sorted CD4+, CD8+, or CD8+CD57+ T cells (not recorded which) from PBMCs. The source of these receptors is a human donor with aplastic anemia.

This chain connects TRBV6-1 to TRBJ1-2; 8 bases agree with TRBD1. The CDR3 is 14 residues long. Germline V gene data show CDR1 as MNHNS and CDR2 as SASEGT. The J segment lost 4 bases and the V segment lost 4 bases, leaving 5 bases of the junction unmatched. The CDR3 bases are TGTGCCAGCAGTGCCCCCGGACAGGGCTATGGCTACACCTTC. It specifies CASSAPGQGYGYTF.

In the case of this clonotype: Possible read error: a much larger clone is one base away. V and J are TRBV9 and TRBJ2-7; 7 bases align to TRBD1. The ends lost 10 bases at V and 2 bases at J; junction bases unmatched: 15. Per the germline V gene, CDR1 is SGDLS and CDR2 is YYNGEE. This CDR3 has 15 residues. The CDR3 loop is CAGHRTDRRTYEQYF. CDR3 DNA sequence: TGTGCCGGCCATAGAACGGACAGGAGAACCTACGAGCAGTACTTC.

This clonotype was counted ten times or more. This sequence joins TRBV5-1 and TRBJ1-6; tentatively, D is TRBD1 (5 bases). CDR1 is SGHRS, CDR2 YFSETQ, per germline. V lost 0 bases to trimming and J lost 8 bases, with 15 bases between them. This CDR3 contains 16 residues. In nucleotides, the CDR3 is TGCGCCAGCAGCTTGGCCGAATACAGGTTACATTCACCCCTCCACTTT. It codes for CASSLAEYRLHSPLHF.

This clonotype was seen a few times. The rearrangement uses TRBV24-1 and TRBJ2-1; a weak D match, TRBD2 (6 bases). This CDR3 region has 15 residues. Between the trimmed V and J ends, which lost 9 bases and 6 bases, there was a span of 20 bases. The germline gives CDR1 KGHDR, CDR2 SFDVKD. CDR3 region: CATGLSGTPLNEQFF. Written as DNA, the CDR3 is TGTGCCACCGGACTTAGCGGCACCCCCCTCAATGAGCAGTTCTTC.

The chain combines TRBV7-3 with TRBJ2-3; no definite D call. Germline V gives CDR1 SGHTA, CDR2 FQGTGA. V lost 4 bases and J lost 4, with 12 bases in between. This CDR3 is 14 amino acids long. As DNA, the CDR3 is TGTGCCAGCAGCTCCCAACACAGTTCAGATACGCAGTATTTT. Its translation is CASSSQHSSDTQYF.

This clonotype came up a few times. The rearrangement links TRBV5-1 to TRBJ1-4, with D possibly matching TRBD1 (6 bases). The CDR3 contains 15 residues. The germline CDR1 and CDR2 sequences are SGHRS and YFSETQ. Trimming cost V 4 bases and J 5 bases, with 15 bases left between them. The CDR3 DNA is TGCGCCAGCAGCCTTCACGGACAGCTCAATGAAAAACTGTTTTTT. Residues: CASSLHGQLNEKLFF.

This clonotype was recorded a few times. The chain recombines TRBV15 with TRBJ2-1, with 8 bases fitting TRBD2. This CDR3 is built from 13 residues. Germline assignment: CDR1 LNHNV and CDR2 YYDKDF (reference sequence). V lost 8 bases and J lost 1; bases outside the gene matches: 1. CDR3 nucleotide sequence: TGTGCCACCCGGGGGGGATCCTACAATGAGCAGTTCTTC. It encodes CATRGGSYNEQFF.

This sequence joins TRBV5-4 and TRBJ1-3; unclear D gene. Germline V gene sequence: CDR1 SGHNT, CDR2 YYREEE (reference sequence). Trimming pared 2 bases from V and 0 bases from J, leaving 12 bases between. The length of the CDR3 is 16 residues. CDR3 sequence reads: CASSFGGRSSGNTIYF. The CDR3 coding sequence is TGTGCCAGCAGCTTCGGCGGTAGGAGCTCTGGAAACACCATATATTTT.

About this clonotype: Mismatch with germline at one junction end may stem from a read error. V gene TRBV19 combines with J gene TRBJ2-3; 10 bases fit TRBD2. The CDR3 spans 16 residues. Germline lookup yields CDR1 LNHDA and CDR2 SQIVND (reference sequence). The CDR3 region is CASSKREGRGTDMQYF. The CDR3 DNA sequence: TGTGCCAGTAGTAAGCGGGAGGGCCGCGGCACAGATATGCAGTATTTT.

CDR3 DNA sequence: TGTGCCAGCAGCACTCCCGGGACAGGCAACAATGAGCAGTTCTTC. It codes for CASSTPGTGNNEQFF. The V gene is TRBV11-3, the J gene TRBJ2-1, with TRBD1 matching 8 bases. Germline values: CDR1 SGHNT, CDR2 YENEEA. Trimming removed 5 bases from V and 5 bases from J; junction bases left unmatched: 8. The CDR3 is 15 residues long.

This clonotype was recorded many times. This chain joins TRBV19 and TRBJ2-7, with a tentative D call TRBD2 (5 bases). CDR3 length: 15 residues. Germline CDR1 is LNHDA and CDR2 is SQIVND (reference sequence). V lost 7 bases and J 2 bases, leaving 18 bases between the germline ends. The CDR3 is CASTPRANTPYEQYF. The CDR3 coding sequence is TGTGCCAGTACCCCGAGGGCTAACACTCCCTACGAGCAGTACTTC.

The chain employs TRBV11-1 and TRBJ1-1; D is possibly TRBD1 (5 bases). CDR3 length: 16 amino acids. Germline CDR1 and CDR2: SGHAT and FQDESV (reference sequence). The V gene lost 0 bases and the J gene lost 5 bases, with 16 bases spanning the gap. The CDR3 reads CASSLAAGNLGTEAFF. CDR3 coding DNA: TGTGCCAGCAGCTTAGCGGCAGGGAATCTGGGGACTGAAGCTTTCTTT.

This clonotype was counted many times. The V gene is TRBV2, the J gene TRBJ2-1; possibly TRBD2 for D (5 bases). V was trimmed by 7 bases and J by 0 bases, leaving 16 bases between them. Per the germline V gene, CDR1 is SNHLY and CDR2 is FYNNEI. This CDR3 is built from 16 residues. The CDR3 protein is CASTQPGLSSYNEQFF. The CDR3 nucleotides read TGTGCCAGCACCCAGCCCGGACTCAGCTCCTACAATGAGCAGTTCTTC.

The chain employs TRBV7-3 and TRBJ2-7, with D hard to call. V was cut by 5 bases and J by 0 bases, with 11 bases left in between. There are 14 residues in the CDR3. The V gene's germline CDR1 is SGHTA and CDR2 FQGTGA. For the CDR3, the DNA is TGTGCCAGCAGCCCCTCGACGAGCTCCTACGAGCAGTACTTC. Encoded protein: CASSPSTSSYEQYF.

This clonotype showed up many times. The V gene is TRBV9, the J gene TRBJ2-1; D is undetermined. The CDR3 covers 15 residues. Germline lookup yields CDR1 SGDLS and CDR2 YYNGEE. Trimming pared 0 bases from V and 10 bases from J, leaving 17 bases between. As DNA, the CDR3 is TGTGCCAGCAGCGTAGTCGGTAGTATCCAGCGAGAGCAGTTCTTC. The encoded protein is CASSVVGSIQREQFF. Full variable domain (missing parts from reference TRBV9 and TRBJ2-1): DSGVTQTPKHLITATGQRVTLRCSPRSGDLSVYWYQQSLDQGLQFLIQYYNGEERAKGNILERFSAQQFPDLHSELNLSSLELGDSALYFCASSVVGSIQREQFFGPGTRLTVL.

A remark on this clonotype: As the CDR3 is not closed by the conserved phenylalanine or tryptophan, this likely results from a read error. The J gene is TRBJ2-1, the V gene TRBV5-4; D remains ambiguous. The CDR3 spans 15 residues. The V and J ends lost 1 base and 6 bases respectively, with 14 bases between them. The V gene's germline CDR1 is SGHNT and CDR2 YYREEE (reference sequence). In DNA form, the CDR3 reads TGTGCCAGCAGCTTGTCTACTCAGGTGGTCAATGAGCAGTTCCTC. Translation gives CASSLSTQVVNEQFL.

This clonotype was counted a single time. This sequence joins TRBV5-1 and TRBJ2-2; the match to TRBD1 covers 11 bases. The CDR3 spans 17 residues. Unmatched junction bases numbered 7, after V lost 0 bases and J lost 6 bases. Germline V CDR1 and CDR2: SGHRS, YFSETQ. CDR3 sequence: CASSLESGTGGAGELFF. CDR3 DNA: TGCGCCAGCAGCTTGGAATCCGGGACAGGGGGGGCCGGGGAGCTGTTTTTT.

This clonotype was seen more than once but under ten times. The chain uses TRBV7-2 and TRBJ2-5; 7 bases are a match to TRBD1. The CDR3 totals 13 residues. Looked up from germline, CDR1 is SGHTA and CDR2 is FQGNSA. V lost 6 bases and J lost 4; bases outside the gene matches: 5. Here the CDR3 DNA reads TGTGCCAGCAGGAGGGGGCTTGCAGAGACCCAGTACTTC. Amino acids: CASRRGLAETQYF.

At least ten counts were recorded for this clonotype. The rearrangement joins TRBV19 to TRBJ1-1; a weak D match, TRBD1 (6 bases). Trimming pared 6 bases from V and 5 bases from J, leaving 16 bases between. This CDR3 is 14 amino acids long. CDR1 LNHDA and CDR2 SQIVND come from the germline V gene (reference sequence). The CDR3 reads CASRNPGARTEAFF. DNA of the CDR3: TGTGCCAGTAGGAACCCAGGGGCGAGGACTGAAGCTTTCTTT.

The chain uses TRBV24-1 and TRBJ2-5; perhaps TRBD2 as D (5 bases). V lost 2 bases, J lost 5 bases, and 11 bases lay in between. The CDR3 has 14 amino acids. Germline V CDR1 and CDR2: KGHDR, SFDVKD. The CDR3 sequence: CATSDWDTGETQYF. CDR3 coding DNA: TGTGCCACCAGTGATTGGGATACGGGGGAGACCCAGTACTTC.

J is TRBJ2-3 and V is TRBV9; TRBD2 matches 12 bases. The CDR3 is 16 amino acids. J lost 0 bases, V lost 4 bases, and 3 bases had no gene match. Germline V gene data show CDR1 as SGDLS and CDR2 as YYNGEE. The CDR3 nucleotides read TGTGCCAGCAGCAAACTAGCGGGAGGAAGCACAGATACGCAGTATTTT. It encodes CASSKLAGGSTDTQYF.

This CDR3 reads CSVVGGNTEAFF. The CDR3 nucleotides are TGCAGCGTTGTGGGGGGGAACACTGAAGCTTTCTTT. The chain uses TRBV29-1 and TRBJ1-1; D possibly corresponds to TRBD1 (5 bases). CDR1 SQVTM and CDR2 ANQGSEA come from the germline V gene. The CDR3 totals 12 residues. Trimming took 4 bases from V and 1 from J, leaving 7 bases between them.

This clonotype was recorded at least ten times. This chain joins TRBV7-9 and TRBJ2-1; 8 nucleotides line up with TRBD2. The CDR3 covers 15 residues. Germline V gene data show CDR1 as SEHNR and CDR2 as FQNEAQ (reference sequence). J was trimmed by 5 bases and V by 8 bases; bases with no gene match: 11. CDR3 loop: CASCSPGLVDNEQFF. CDR3 DNA: TGTGCCAGCTGTTCCCCGGGACTAGTGGACAATGAGCAGTTCTTC.

The chain couples TRBV6-5 to TRBJ2-2, with a tentative D call TRBD1 (6 bases). Germline CDR1 MNHEY, CDR2 SVGAGI. The CDR3 runs 15 residues. The V and J ends lost 2 bases and 4 bases respectively, with 11 bases between them. The CDR3 sequence: CASSYELRGTGELFF. The CDR3, as DNA: TGTGCCAGCAGTTACGAGCTCAGGGGCACCGGGGAGCTGTTTTTT.

This clonotype was found many times. The chain is built from TRBV5-6 and TRBJ1-2; D gene unclear. The germline V and J ends were trimmed by 0 bases and 8 bases, with 20 bases remaining between them. The CDR3 length is 16 residues. Germline lookup yields CDR1 SGHDT and CDR2 YYEEEE. DNA for the CDR3: TGTGCCAGCAGCTTGGTCGGGCTGAACATTTATGGAGGCTACACCTTC. Its protein product is CASSLVGLNIYGGYTF.

This clonotype was seen ten or more times. The chain recombines TRBV7-9 with TRBJ2-2; D gene uncertain. Germline CDR1 reads SEHNR; CDR2 reads FQNEAQ (reference sequence). This CDR3 contains 14 residues. V gave up 3 bases and J gave up 1 base, with 6 bases separating them. CDR3 coding DNA: TGTGCCAGCAGCTTCGGGCGGAACACCGGGGAGCTGTTTTTT. Translating it yields CASSFGRNTGELFF.